There are a few counts of the clone carrying this TCR beta chain. What it recognizes is unknown. Researchers amplified the TCR beta CDR3 regions from RNA transcripts. The study used the HTBI primer set for a first-round RT-PCR of the TCR CDR3. One entry per CDR3 protein results from TCRdb running MiXCR on the multiplex PCR reads. The table has approximately 600,000 distinct CDR3 sequences, roughly 20% seen once. The sample originates from a study of T cells in Graves' hyperthyroidism and ophthalmopathy. The CDR3 is 15 residues long. V was clipped by 5 bases and J by 0 bases; unmatched bases: 7. CDR1 and CDR2 from the germline V gene are DFQATT and SNEGSKA (reference sequence). Study-level findings and limits: Ophthalmopathy prediction by the model preceded onset by a median roughly 6.3 months.

Clinical Activity Scores of at least 3, NOSPECS grades of at least 4 and durations under 3 months characterized ophthalmopathy patients. The receptor's source is a man younger than 40 with Graves' ophthalmopathy. The gene calls are TRBV20-1 and TRBJ2-7; 10 nucleotides line up with TRBD1. Sequencing input: blood. The CDR3 loop reads CSAPFWTGGSYEQYF. CDR3 nucleotide sequence: TGCAGTGCTCCCTTTTGGACAGGGGGCTCCTACGAGCAGTACTTC.